This T cell receptor (beta chain) was recovered during a study of regulatory T cells in long-lasting Graves disease. Study-level findings and limits: Analyses excluded thyroid tissue, covering peripheral blood alone.

J was trimmed by 7 bases and V by 5 bases; bases with no gene match: 8. The CDR3 loop spans 16 amino acids. The germline CDR1 and CDR2 sequences are MNHEY and SMNVEV (reference sequence). Time point defined: persistent/refractory GD, antithyroid drugs over 5 years with positive TRAb. With RNA extracted from PBMCs as input, the TCR library was made. Assembly of TCR beta libraries relied on iRepertoire HTBI primers together with Arm-PCR of CDR3 regions. TCRdb reprocessed the multiplex PCR reads with MiXCR, giving one entry per CDR3 protein. Here the sample spans around 460,000 distinct CDR3 sequences, roughly 22% being singletons. This clonotype appeared a few times. Its antigen remains unidentified.

Here the sequenced sample was peripheral blood mononuclear cells (PBMCs), taken when the disease was refractory, from a patient treated with antithyroid drugs. The receptor's source is a female donor with Graves disease. The V and J genes are TRBV27 and TRBJ2-2, with TRBD1 identical over 12 bases. In nucleotides, the CDR3 is TGTGCCAGCAGTATCCCGGGACAGGGGGCAGGCGGGGAGCTGTTTTTT. Its protein is CASSIPGQGAGGELFF.